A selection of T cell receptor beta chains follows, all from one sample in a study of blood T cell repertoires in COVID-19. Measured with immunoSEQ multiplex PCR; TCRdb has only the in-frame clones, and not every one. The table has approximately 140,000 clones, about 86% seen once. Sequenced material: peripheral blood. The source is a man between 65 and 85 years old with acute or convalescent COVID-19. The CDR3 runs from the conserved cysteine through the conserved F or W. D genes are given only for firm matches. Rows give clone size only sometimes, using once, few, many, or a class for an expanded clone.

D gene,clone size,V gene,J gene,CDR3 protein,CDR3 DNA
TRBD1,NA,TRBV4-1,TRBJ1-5,CASSQDDREKPQHF,TGCGCCAGCAGCCAAGACGACAGGGAGAAGCCCCAGCATTTT
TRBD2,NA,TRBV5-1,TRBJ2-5,CASSPGLAVETQYF,TGCGCCAGCAGCCCGGGACTAGCGGTGGAGACCCAGTACTTC
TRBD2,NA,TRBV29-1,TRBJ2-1,CSVVRLAGGPGEQFF,TGCAGCGTTGTAAGACTAGCGGGAGGGCCGGGTGAGCAGTTCTTC
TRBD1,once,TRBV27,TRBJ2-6,CASSSTGAGANVLTF,TGTGCCAGCAGTTCTACAGGGGCTGGGGCCAACGTCCTGACTTTC
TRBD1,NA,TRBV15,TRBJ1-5,CATGGAGGLNQPQHF,TGTGCCACCGGAGGGGCAGGGGGCTTAAATCAGCCCCAGCATTTT
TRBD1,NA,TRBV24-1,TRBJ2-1,CATSDLGTGRSYNEQFF,TGTGCCACCAGTGATTTGGGGACAGGGCGTTCCTACAATGAGCAGTTCTTC
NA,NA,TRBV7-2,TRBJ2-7,CASSLAPGYEQYF,TGTGCCAGCAGCTTAGCGCCAGGGTACGAGCAGTACTTC
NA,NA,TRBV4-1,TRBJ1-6,CASSLAERDSPLHF,TGCGCCAGCAGCCTAGCGGAAAGGGATTCACCCCTCCACTTT
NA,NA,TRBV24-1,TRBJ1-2,CATSDFGDGYTF,TGTGCCACCAGTGATTTCGGGGATGGCTACACCTTC
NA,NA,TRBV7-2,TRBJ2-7,CASSLEGDFGVRLEQYF,TGTGCCAGCAGCTTAGAAGGCGATTTCGGGGTGAGACTCGAGCAGTACTTC
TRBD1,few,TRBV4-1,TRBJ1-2,CASSQDRQGTYGYTF,TGCGCCAGCAGCCAAGATCGACAGGGAACCTATGGCTACACCTTC
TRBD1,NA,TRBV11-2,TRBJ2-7,CASSLRILGQGYEQYF,TGTGCCAGCAGCTTACGCATTCTGGGACAGGGCTACGAGCAGTACTTC
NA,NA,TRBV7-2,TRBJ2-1,CASSQVNYNEQFF,TGTGCCAGCAGCCAGGTAAACTACAATGAGCAGTTCTTC
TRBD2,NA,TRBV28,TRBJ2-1,CASFSSGTGLNEQFF,TGTGCCAGCTTCTCCAGCGGGACCGGCTTAAATGAGCAGTTCTTC
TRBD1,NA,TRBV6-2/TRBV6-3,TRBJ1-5,CASSLDRAAQPQHF,TGTGCCAGCAGCCTTGACAGGGCGGCTCAGCCCCAGCATTTT
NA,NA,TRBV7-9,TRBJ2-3,CASSLDGRGNTDTQYF,TGTGCCAGCAGCTTAGATGGGCGGGGAAACACAGATACGCAGTATTTT
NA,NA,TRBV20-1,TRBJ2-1,CSASITTGLNEQFF,TGCAGTGCTAGTATAACCACGGGACTCAATGAGCAGTTCTTC
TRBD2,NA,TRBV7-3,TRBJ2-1,CASSSLAGAWNEQFF,TGTGCCAGCAGCTCACTAGCGGGAGCCTGGAATGAGCAGTTCTTC
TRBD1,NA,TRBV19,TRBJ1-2,CASSLRDRANRDYGYTF,TGTGCCAGTAGTCTGCGGGACAGGGCTAATCGGGACTATGGCTACACCTTC
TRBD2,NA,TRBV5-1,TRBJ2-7,CASSTSGTFSYEQYF,TGCGCCAGCAGCACAAGCGGGACCTTCTCCTACGAGCAGTACTTC
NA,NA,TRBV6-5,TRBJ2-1,CASSTQRPGPNEQFF,TGTGCCAGCAGTACCCAGCGGCCCGGGCCCAATGAGCAGTTCTTC
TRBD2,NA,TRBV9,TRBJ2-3,CASRAAGTSGRIDTQYF,TGTGCCAGCAGAGCCGCCGGGACTAGCGGGAGAATTGATACGCAGTATTTT
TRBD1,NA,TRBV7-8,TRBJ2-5,CASSLGTGVKTQYF,TGTGCCAGCAGCTTAGGGACAGGGGTGAAGACCCAGTACTTC